Below, 8 T cell receptor beta chains from the same sample are listed, as sequenced in a study of CXCR3-negative and CXCR3-positive naive CD8 T cells. In preparing the TRB cDNA libraries, 5' RACE with UMI labels was used. Using the 5' RACE reads, TCRdb records one entry per CDR3 protein without DNA. The listing records tens of thousands of distinct CDR3 sequences. The sequencing sample was made of naive CXCR3- CD8+ T cells from blood. Specified subset: CD45RO-CCR7+CD27+CD95- naive CD8+ T cells lacking CXCR3 (TNR3-). These receptors all stem from a human donor in good health. Some clones in this sample may be carry-over from other donors' samples.

Here the CDR3 reads CASSKQDSYEQYF. The chain recombines TRBV7-3 with TRBJ2-7; TCRdb reports TRBD1, a call that lacks DNA to check it against. The germline V gene has CDR1 SGHTA and CDR2 FQGTGA. The CDR3 runs to 13 residues.

J is TRBJ2-1 and V is TRBV5-5; checking the TCRdb D call of TRBD2 is not possible without DNA. The CDR3 is made up of 16 amino acids. In germline, CDR1 is SGHKS, CDR2 YYEKEE (reference sequence). CDR3: CASSLGTSGILNEQFF. Together with reference TRBV5-5 and TRBJ2-1, the CDR3 gives the full variable domain: DAGVTQSPTHLIKTRGQQVTLRCSPISGHKSVSWYQQVLGQGPQFIFQYYEKEERGRGNFPDRFSARQFPNYSSELNVNALLLGDSALYLCASSLGTSGILNEQFFGPGTRLTVL.

V usage is TRBV19 and J usage is TRBJ1-1. The CDR3 runs to 18 residues. CDR1 LNHDA and CDR2 SQIVND come from the germline V gene (reference sequence). The CDR3 is CASSISPFRVGANTEAFF.

The chain joins TRBV20-1 to TRBJ2-5. Germline CDR1 DFQATT, CDR2 SNEGSKA (reference sequence). CDR3 length: 13 residues. The CDR3 here is CSARHPYQETQYF.

The chain is built from TRBV6-2 or TRBV6-3 and TRBJ2-2; TCRdb's D call of TRBD1 is untestable without DNA. CDR3 length equals 14 residues. Germline CDR1 and CDR2: MNHEY and SVGEGT. CDR3: CASSTGTDNGELFF.

CDR3 sequence reads: CASSPVTGFLDTEAFF. The chain couples TRBV11-3 to TRBJ1-1; TCRdb's D gene call, TRBD1, goes unchecked for lack of DNA. The CDR3 contains 16 residues. Per germline, CDR1 SGHNT and CDR2 YENEEA.

The J gene is TRBJ2-3, the V gene TRBV5-1; TCRdb's D gene call, TRBD1, goes unchecked for lack of DNA. There are 16 residues in the CDR3. The germline V gene encodes CDR1 SGHRS and CDR2 YFSETQ. The CDR3 is CASSPRTGGLTDTQYF.

This sequence joins TRBV11-3 and TRBJ2-1; TCRdb's D gene call, TRBD1, goes unchecked for lack of DNA. CDR3 length: 16 amino acids. Germline V CDR1 and CDR2: SGHNT, YENEEA. The CDR3 loop is CASSLDLGGVDDEQFF.